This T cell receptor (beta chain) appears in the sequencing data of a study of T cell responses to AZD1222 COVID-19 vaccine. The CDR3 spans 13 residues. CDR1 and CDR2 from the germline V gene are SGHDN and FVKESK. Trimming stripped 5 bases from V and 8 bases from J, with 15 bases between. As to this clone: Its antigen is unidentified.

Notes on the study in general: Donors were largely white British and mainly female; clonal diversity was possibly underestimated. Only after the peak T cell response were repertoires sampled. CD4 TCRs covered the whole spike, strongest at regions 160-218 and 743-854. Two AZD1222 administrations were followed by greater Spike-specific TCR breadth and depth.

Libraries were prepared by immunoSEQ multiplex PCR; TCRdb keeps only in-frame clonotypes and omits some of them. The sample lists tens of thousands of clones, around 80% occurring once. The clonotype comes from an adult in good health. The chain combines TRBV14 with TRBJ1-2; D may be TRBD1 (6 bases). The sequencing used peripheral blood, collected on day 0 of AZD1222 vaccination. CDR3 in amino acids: CASSVQGVGGYTF. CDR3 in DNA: TGTGCCAGCAGCGTACAGGGCGTCGGCGGCTACACCTTC.